Listed here are 15 T cell receptor beta chains from one sample, sequenced in a study of cytomegalovirus exposure and HLA in healthy donors (dated by TCRdb to about 2017). The method was the immunoSEQ multiplex PCR assay. For the multiplex PCR, a mixture combining 60 forward primers for TCR Vbeta segments and 13 reverse primers for TCR Jbeta segments was used. The table comes from immuneACCESS by way of TCRdb, which keeps in-frame sequences with V and J called. Part of the clones is missing from these tables; in studies checked, under half for an unresolved V gene and the rest for unknown reasons. This sample has around 100,000 clones in its table, and around 64% of those were observed once. The biggest ten clones account for around 2.3% of the sample. Sequences were obtained from PBMCs. The receptors derive from a man younger than 40 in good health and CMV-seronegative.

The chain uses TRBV19 and TRBJ1-5; D gene uncertain. Trimming took 5 bases from V and 7 from J, leaving 9 bases between them. This CDR3 region has 12 residues. Germline loops: CDR1 LNHDA, CDR2 SQIVND (reference sequence). DNA of the CDR3: TGTGCCAGTAGTGCCTACCCACAGCCCCAGCATTTT. Its protein is CASSAYPQPQHF. The full variable domain, completed using reference TRBV19 and TRBJ1-5, is DGGITQSPKYLFRKEGQNVTLSCEQNLNHDAMYWYRQDPGQGLRLIYYSQIVNDFQKGDIAEGYSVSREKKESFPLTVTSAQKNPTAFYLCASSAYPQPQHFGDGTRLSIL.

The chain combines TRBV5-6 with TRBJ2-2, with 7 bases aligning to TRBD2. This CDR3 is 14 amino acids long. The V segment lost 6 bases and the J segment 4 bases; nucleotides outside the gene matches: 6. Germline V CDR1 and CDR2: SGHDT, YYEEEE. This CDR3 reads CASNIGRGTGELFF. The DNA for the CDR3 is TGTGCCAGCAACATTGGGAGGGGCACCGGGGAGCTGTTTTTT.

The chain combines TRBV5-1 with TRBJ2-7, with 10 bases fitting TRBD2. The CDR3 runs 16 residues. Germline CDR1 is SGHRS and CDR2 is YFSETQ. Trimming removed 4 bases from V and 5 bases from J; junction bases left unmatched: 12. The CDR3 DNA reads as TGCGCCAGCAGCCCCCCTTCTAGCGGGAGTTTCCACGAGCAGTACTTC. Translated, it gives CASSPPSSGSFHEQYF.

This chain links TRBV28 with TRBJ1-5, with 7 bases identical to TRBD1. The ends lost 4 bases at V and 1 base at J; junction bases unmatched: 7. This CDR3 has 16 amino acids. Germline V CDR1 and CDR2: MDHEN, SYDVKM. Written as DNA, the CDR3 is TGTGCCAGCAGTTCGTACCCAGGGGGAAGCAATCAGCCCCAGCATTTT. Protein product: CASSSYPGGSNQPQHF.

The V call is TRBV1, the J call TRBJ2-3; no check of the table's D call, TRBD2, against the DNA was made. TRBV1 is noted as a pseudogene. The CDR3 length is 15 residues. This CDR3 is CTSSLSSGGTDTQYF. In DNA form, the CDR3 reads TGCACCAGCAGCCTTTCTAGCGGGGGGACAGATACGCAGTATTTT.

V gene TRBV6-1 combines with J gene TRBJ2-7; D is unclear. Trimming shortened V by 6 bases and J by 2 bases, and 5 bases separated the two germline ends. Germline CDR1 is MNHNS and CDR2 is SASEGT. The CDR3 runs to 11 residues. As DNA, the CDR3 is TGTGCCAGCAGGTCAGCCTACGAGCAGTACTTC. Protein sequence: CASRSAYEQYF.

This clone was seen more than once but under ten times. The V gene is TRBV28, the J gene TRBJ2-1, with 9 bases aligning to TRBD1. Germline values: CDR1 MDHEN, CDR2 SYDVKM. Trimming at V came to 5 bases and at J to 2 bases, leaving 7 bases not matched to a gene. This CDR3 region has 16 residues. CDR3 loop: CASSQPGQGAYNEQFF. The CDR3 nucleotides read TGTGCCAGCAGTCAGCCGGGACAGGGTGCCTACAATGAGCAGTTCTTC.

This chain joins TRBV6-5 and TRBJ1-2; D not resolved. CDR1 and CDR2 from the germline V gene are MNHEY and SVGAGI. Between the trimmed V and J ends, which lost 8 bases and 2 bases, there was a span of 15 bases. This CDR3 has 14 amino acids. Here the CDR3 DNA reads TGTGCCAGCGGTCCGGGTTTCTCCAACTATGGCTACACCTTC. Translation gives CASGPGFSNYGYTF.

This sequence joins TRBV28 and TRBJ2-7; 7 positions match TRBD2. The CDR3 is 15 residues long. J lost 0 bases, V lost 6 bases, and 8 bases had no gene match. The germline V gene encodes CDR1 MDHEN and CDR2 SYDVKM. In DNA form, the CDR3 reads TGTGCCAGCAGGTTAGCGGGTCCGACCTCCTACGAGCAGTACTTC. Translated, it gives CASRLAGPTSYEQYF. The full variable domain, rest sourced from reference TRBV28 and TRBJ2-7, is DVKVTQSSRYLVKRTGEKVFLECVQDMDHENMFWYRQDPGLGLRLIYFSYDVKMKEKGDIPEGYSVSREKKERFSLILESASTNQTSMYLCASRLAGPTSYEQYFGPGTRLTVT.

This clone is a singleton in its sample. The chain couples TRBV5-4 to TRBJ2-3, with 14 bases aligning to TRBD2. V shed 3 bases, J shed 1 base, and the junction held 1 base outside the gene matches. CDR1 is SGHNT, CDR2 YYREEE, per germline (reference sequence). This CDR3 has 16 residues. The CDR3 spells CASSSGLAGGTDTQYF. Here the CDR3 DNA reads TGTGCCAGCAGCTCGGGACTAGCGGGAGGCACAGATACGCAGTATTTT.

The chain joins TRBV10-3 to TRBJ1-2, with a weak D call TRBD1 (6 bases). The CDR3 loop spans 14 amino acids. V lost 7 bases and J lost 2, with 14 bases in between. Germline assignment: CDR1 ENHRY and CDR2 SYGVKD. The CDR3 here is CAITDSDENYGYTF. CDR3 coding DNA: TGTGCCATCACGGACAGTGACGAAAACTATGGCTACACCTTC.

This clone was observed a few times. The chain couples TRBV19 to TRBJ1-5, with D hard to call. V lost 4 bases, J lost 0 bases, and 10 bases lay in between. Germline V gene sequence: CDR1 LNHDA, CDR2 SQIVND (reference sequence). The length of the CDR3 is 15 residues. CDR3 coding DNA: TGTGCCAGTAGTACCGAGGGATCTAGCAATCAGCCCCAGCATTTT. As protein: CASSTEGSSNQPQHF.

The V and J genes are TRBV15 and TRBJ2-6; 8 bases fit TRBD1. The CDR3 is made up of 18 amino acids. Germline V gene sequence: CDR1 LNHNV, CDR2 YYDKDF (reference sequence). The trim removed 2 bases at V and 4 bases at J, leaving 10 bases unmatched. Written as DNA, the CDR3 is TGTGCCACCAGCAGACAGGGGGCCCCTGGTGACGGGGCCAACGTCCTGACTTTC. Its translation: CATSRQGAPGDGANVLTF.

This clone has more than one count but fewer than ten. The chain is built from TRBV4-3 and TRBJ2-1; TRBD2 matches at 10 bases. The germline gives CDR1 LGHNA, CDR2 YSLEER. This CDR3 region has 16 residues. V dropped 4 bases and J dropped 1; count of bases not matched to a gene: 4. The CDR3 bases are TGCGCCAGCAGCCCCAGCGGGGGGGGGTCCTACAATGAGCAGTTCTTC. Translating it yields CASSPSGGGSYNEQFF.

The V and J genes are TRBV13 and TRBJ1-2; D perhaps matches TRBD1 (6 bases). Germline V gene sequence: CDR1 PRHDT, CDR2 FYEKMQ (reference sequence). V was shortened by 5 bases and J by 5 bases, with 21 bases between the two germline ends. The CDR3 consists of 16 residues. The DNA for the CDR3 is TGTGCCAGCAGCCCTCACTCCTCACAGGGCGGTTATGGCTACACCTTC. Protein product: CASSPHSSQGGYGYTF.